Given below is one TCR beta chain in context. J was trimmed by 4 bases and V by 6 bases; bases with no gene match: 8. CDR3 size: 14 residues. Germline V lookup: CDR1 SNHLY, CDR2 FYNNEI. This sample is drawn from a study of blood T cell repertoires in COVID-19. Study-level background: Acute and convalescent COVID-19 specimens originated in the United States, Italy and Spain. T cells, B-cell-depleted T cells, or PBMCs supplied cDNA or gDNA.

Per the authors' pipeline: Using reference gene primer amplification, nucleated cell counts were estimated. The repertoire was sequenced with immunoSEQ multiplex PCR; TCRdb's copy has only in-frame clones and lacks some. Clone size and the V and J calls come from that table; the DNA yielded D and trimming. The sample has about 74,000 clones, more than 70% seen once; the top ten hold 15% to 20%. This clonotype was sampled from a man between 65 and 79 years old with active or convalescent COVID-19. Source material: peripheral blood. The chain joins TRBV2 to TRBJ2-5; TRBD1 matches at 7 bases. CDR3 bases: TGTGCCAGCAGGCCGACAGGGATCGCAGAGACCCAGTACTTC. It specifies CASRPTGIAETQYF.